This T cell receptor (beta chain) was found in a study of Ad26.COV2.S vaccination and SARS-CoV-2 variants. About the research overall: Ad26.COV2.S, an intramuscular injection, was given once or twice 56 days apart.

Study results and limitations: Spike-specific TCR breadth was greater after Ad26.COV2.S than placebo. From the TCR breadth and depth analyses, total T cell responses may have been underestimated.

Treatment described: around 19 received Ad26.COV2.S at low or high dose, single or two shots; 5 received placebo; per-sample allocation not given. Day 63 following the first vaccine or placebo injection was when the samples were taken. In Boston, the donor was an adult between 18-55 years of age. This table comes from immunoSEQ multiplex PCR, and its TCRdb copy is limited to in-frame clones, with some not included. The sample has some 390,000 clones, roughly 90% seen once. A remark on this clone: Its antigen is not identified.

Germline lookup yields CDR1 SNHLY and CDR2 FYNNEI. V lost 7 bases and J 6 bases, leaving 8 bases between the germline ends. CDR3 length: 11 amino acids. The gene calls are TRBV2 and TRBJ2-3; D is unclear. The sample in question was peripheral blood, obtained in a trial of Ad26.COV2.S vaccine versus placebo. This clonotype originated in a person between 18 and 60 years old who received the Ad26.COV2.S COVID-19 vaccine or a placebo. The CDR3 DNA sequence: TGTGCCAGCACCCCTAGGGATACGCAGTATTTT. It is translated as CASTPRDTQYF.